These 30 T cell receptor beta chains came from one sample sequenced in a study of T cell changes during pregnancy in multiple sclerosis. Sequencing was performed with immunoSEQ multiplex PCR; in TCRdb, only in-frame clones are kept and a portion is missing. The sample consists of about 58,000 clones, roughly 93% of them appearing once. The specimen was CD8+ T cells from peripheral blood mononuclear cells, collected in the second trimester of pregnancy. The source of these receptors is a female donor with multiple sclerosis, enrolled in a pregnancy study.

This chain uses TRBV6-6 with TRBJ1-4; 10 bases are a match to TRBD1. Trimming took 4 bases from V and 8 from J; bases not matched to a gene: 4. This CDR3 has 14 amino acids. Germline values: CDR1 MNHNY, CDR2 SVGAGI (reference sequence). The CDR3 reads CASSSGQGREKLFF. CDR3 nucleotide sequence: TGTGCCAGCAGTTCGGGACAGGGGAGGGAAAAACTGTTTTTT.

V is TRBV14 and J is TRBJ1-3; possible D gene TRBD1, 5 bases. Per germline, CDR1 SGHDN and CDR2 FVKESK. This CDR3 has 12 residues. With 1 base removed from V and 7 bases from J, the gap between germline ends came to 5 bases. CDR3 sequence (DNA): TGTGCCAGCAGCCAAGGGGGCAACACCATATATTTT. Amino acids: CASSQGGNTIYF.

This chain connects TRBV7-9 to TRBJ1-1; D call uncertain. Germline V gives CDR1 SEHNR, CDR2 FQNEAQ (reference sequence). The CDR3 runs to 16 residues. V was clipped by 4 bases and J by 1 base, with 16 bases between them. CDR3: CASSSPTVRPNTEAFF. CDR3 sequence (DNA): TGTGCCAGCAGCTCCCCTACAGTAAGGCCGAACACTGAAGCTTTCTTT.

The chain combines TRBV27 with TRBJ2-7, with 9 nucleotides matching TRBD2. Germline CDR1 is MNHEY and CDR2 is SMNVEV (reference sequence). CDR3 length: 12 amino acids. The J segment lost 5 bases and the V segment lost 8 bases, leaving 4 bases of the junction unmatched. CDR3 sequence (DNA): TGTGCCAGCGGGGCGGGGGGGAACGAGCAGTACTTC. Amino acid sequence: CASGAGGNEQYF.

The rearrangement uses TRBV2 and TRBJ2-5; D remains unclear. The V gene lost 3 bases and the J gene lost 3 bases, with 8 bases spanning the gap. This CDR3 spans 13 amino acids. Germline V gives CDR1 SNHLY, CDR2 FYNNEI. This CDR3 is CASSDHREETQYF. The CDR3, as DNA: TGTGCCAGCAGTGACCACCGCGAAGAGACCCAGTACTTC.

The count of this clone is one. The chain uses TRBV7-9 and TRBJ2-7, with 7 bases lining up with TRBD1. After removal of 5 bases from V and 1 base from J, the junction contained 2 bases not matched to a gene. The CDR3 contains 13 residues. Germline CDR1 and CDR2: SEHNR and FQNEAQ (reference sequence). CDR3 bases: TGTGCCAGCAGCCGGGACAGTTCCTACGAGCAGTACTTC. Translating it yields CASSRDSSYEQYF.

This clone was recorded once. The chain carries TRBV7-9 and TRBJ1-1; D gene ambiguous. Germline values: CDR1 SEHNR, CDR2 FQNEAQ (reference sequence). V gave up 0 bases and J gave up 1 base, with 9 bases separating them. The CDR3 spans 15 residues. CDR3: CASSLALGRNTEAFF. The CDR3, as DNA: TGTGCCAGCAGCTTAGCGCTTGGCAGGAACACTGAAGCTTTCTTT.

This clone appeared a single time. The chain combines TRBV28 with TRBJ1-5; D unclear. Trimming left V 5 bases short and J 3 bases short, with 8 bases between. The CDR3 sequence is 13 residues long. Germline CDR1 reads MDHEN; CDR2 reads SYDVKM. The CDR3 reads CASSPLPNQPQHF. DNA of the CDR3: TGTGCCAGCAGTCCCCTCCCCAATCAGCCCCAGCATTTT. Using reference TRBV28 and TRBJ1-5 for the parts outside the CDR3, the full variable domain is DVKVTQSSRYLVKRTGEKVFLECVQDMDHENMFWYRQDPGLGLRLIYFSYDVKMKEKGDIPEGYSVSREKKERFSLILESASTNQTSMYLCASSPLPNQPQHFGDGTRLSIL.

The CDR3 coding sequence is TGTGCCAGCAGCGCACAACCCGGCGGGACAGTGTTTTTT. Translation gives CASSAQPGGTVFF. The chain employs TRBV9 and TRBJ1-4, with 7 bases identical to TRBD1. The germline CDR1 and CDR2 sequences are SGDLS and YYNGEE. V shed 3 bases, J shed 15 bases, and the junction held 11 bases outside the gene matches. The CDR3 consists of 13 residues.

The chain combines TRBV7-6 with TRBJ2-7, with TRBD1 identical over 7 bases. The V and J ends lost 0 bases and 2 bases, in that order; junction bases with no gene match: 7. Germline V gives CDR1 SGHVS, CDR2 FNYEAQ. The CDR3 loop spans 16 amino acids. CDR3 sequence: CASSLAPGTEPYEQYF. CDR3 DNA sequence: TGTGCCAGCAGCTTAGCGCCGGGGACAGAACCCTACGAGCAGTACTTC.

The rearrangement links TRBV6-1 to TRBJ1-5; D is possibly TRBD1 (5 bases). CDR1 MNHNS and CDR2 SASEGT come from the germline V gene. V was shortened by 3 bases and J by 2 bases, with 14 bases between the two germline ends. The CDR3 loop spans 16 amino acids. The CDR3 here is CASSDRGKGGNQPQHF. CDR3 coding DNA: TGTGCCAGCAGTGACCGGGGGAAGGGAGGCAATCAGCCCCAGCATTTT.

The chain uses TRBV2 and TRBJ1-5, with D unresolved. Per germline, CDR1 SNHLY and CDR2 FYNNEI. The CDR3 sequence is 14 residues long. Trimming stripped 6 bases from V and 1 base from J, with 10 bases between. The CDR3 DNA follows: TGTGCCAGCAGGCTTACAGTAAGCAATCAGCCCCAGCATTTT. Its protein is CASRLTVSNQPQHF.

This chain connects TRBV5-3 to TRBJ2-7, with a tentative D call TRBD2 (6 bases). TRBV5-3 is flagged as an ORF with uncertain function. The CDR3 covers 14 residues. Deletions cut 4 bases from V and 7 bases from J, with 18 bases between. The CDR3 DNA reads TGTGCCAGAAGCCAGGTGCGGGGCGGCCGGGAGCAGTACTTC. It specifies CARSQVRGGREQYF.

The V gene is TRBV6-5, the J gene TRBJ2-2; D might be TRBD1 (5 bases). CDR3 size: 15 residues. The germline V gene encodes CDR1 MNHEY and CDR2 SVGAGI. The V gene lost 2 bases and the J gene lost 2 bases, with 9 bases spanning the gap. The CDR3 is CASSYTTANTGELFF. In DNA, the CDR3 is TGTGCCAGCAGTTACACGACAGCTAACACCGGGGAGCTGTTTTTT.

Only one count was recorded for this clone. The CDR3 protein is CASSEYNRGTDTQYF. The CDR3 coding sequence is TGTGCCAGCAGTGAATATAACAGGGGTACAGATACGCAGTATTTT. This sequence joins TRBV6-1 and TRBJ2-3; 7 bases match TRBD1. V lost 2 bases and J lost 3; bases outside the gene matches: 5. CDR1 is MNHNS and CDR2 is SASEGT in the germline V gene. The CDR3 is 15 residues long.

The chain's CDR3 is CASSQGLVTEAFF. For the CDR3, the DNA is TGTGCCTCGAGTCAGGGACTGGTCACTGAAGCTTTCTTT. The rearrangement links TRBV14 to TRBJ1-1, with D perhaps matching TRBD1 (5 bases). V was trimmed by 11 bases and J by 4 bases, leaving 17 bases between them. The CDR3 extends over 13 amino acids. CDR1 and CDR2 from the germline V gene are SGHDN and FVKESK.

V gene TRBV27 combines with J gene TRBJ2-1; 9 bases match TRBD2. Germline V gene data show CDR1 as MNHEY and CDR2 as SMNVEV (reference sequence). The CDR3 totals 13 residues. V lost 3 bases to trimming and J lost 7 bases; unmatched junction nucleotides: 1. The CDR3 is CASSFTSGNEQFF. DNA of the CDR3: TGTGCCAGCAGTTTTACTAGCGGGAATGAGCAGTTCTTC.

By frequency in the sample, this clone is large. The chain joins TRBV5-8 to TRBJ1-3; possibly TRBD1 for D (5 bases). V lost 3 bases, J lost 0 bases, and 16 bases lay in between. This CDR3 has 17 amino acids. CDR1 and CDR2 (germline): SGHTS, YDEGEE. DNA for the CDR3: TGTGCCAGCAGCTCCCGGGACTCCGGCGGCTCTGGAAACACCATATATTTT. As protein: CASSSRDSGGSGNTIYF. The complete variable domain, with remaining parts taken from reference TRBV5-8 and TRBJ1-3, reads EAGVTQSPTHLIKTRGQQATLRCSPISGHTSVYWYQQALGLGLQFLLWYDEGEERNRGNFPPRFSGRQFPNYSSELNVNALELEDSALYLCASSSRDSGGSGNTIYFGEGSWLTVV.

V gene TRBV28 combines with J gene TRBJ1-1; 7 nucleotides line up with TRBD1. The V and J ends lost 6 bases and 0 bases, in that order; junction bases with no gene match: 7. CDR1 and CDR2 (germline): MDHEN, SYDVKM. This CDR3 has 15 residues. DNA of the CDR3: TGTGCCAGCAGCAAACGGGGACAGTTGAACACTGAAGCTTTCTTT. It codes for CASSKRGQLNTEAFF.

The chain combines TRBV11-2 with TRBJ2-7, with a weak D call TRBD2 (6 bases). The CDR3 is made up of 13 amino acids. Germline loops: CDR1 SGHAT, CDR2 FQNNGV. Trimming shortened V by 7 bases and J by 5 bases, and 15 bases separated the two germline ends. The CDR3 sequence is CASTRRGNDEQYF. The CDR3 DNA sequence: TGTGCCAGCACCCGGAGGGGAAACGACGAGCAGTACTTC. Supplemented by reference TRBV11-2 and TRBJ2-7, the full variable domain reads EAGVAQSPRYKIIEKRQSVAFWCNPISGHATLYWYQQILGQGPKLLIQFQNNGVVDDSQLPKDRFSAERLKGVDSTLKIQPAKLEDSAVYLCASTRRGNDEQYFGPGTRLTVT.

This chain joins TRBV4-1 and TRBJ2-3; 11 nucleotides match TRBD1. Germline values: CDR1 MGHRA, CDR2 YSYEKL. V shed 4 bases and J 6 bases; nucleotides not matched to a gene: 6. The CDR3 is 15 residues long. This CDR3 is CASSPPGQGDDTQYF. CDR3 in DNA: TGCGCCAGCAGCCCCCCGGGACAGGGGGATGATACGCAGTATTTT.

The rearrangement joins TRBV7-9 to TRBJ2-7; the D gene is possibly TRBD1 (6 bases). Germline V CDR1 and CDR2: SEHNR, FQNEAQ (reference sequence). V lost 5 bases and J 3 bases, leaving 8 bases between the germline ends. The CDR3 totals 12 residues. The CDR3 protein is CASSTDSYEQYF. CDR3 bases: TGTGCCAGCAGCACGGACAGCTACGAGCAGTACTTC.

This CDR3 is CASSVMEGSYGYTF. The CDR3 coding sequence is TGTGCCAGCAGCGTAATGGAGGGAAGCTATGGCTACACCTTC. The chain carries TRBV9 and TRBJ1-2; D is uncertain. Trimming shortened V by 1 base and J by 4 bases, and 11 bases separated the two germline ends. CDR1 is SGDLS and CDR2 is YYNGEE in the germline V gene. This CDR3 spans 14 amino acids.

The V and J genes are TRBV5-1 and TRBJ2-4, with D perhaps TRBD1 (5 bases). CDR1 is SGHRS, CDR2 YFSETQ, per germline. There are 16 residues in the CDR3. Trimming shortened V by 0 bases and J by 3 bases, and 13 bases separated the two germline ends. The CDR3 spells CASSLGQPINKNIQYF. The CDR3, as DNA: TGCGCCAGCAGCTTGGGACAGCCCATCAACAAAAACATTCAGTACTTC.

The chain recombines TRBV7-2 with TRBJ1-1; D possibly corresponds to TRBD1 (5 bases). Germline lookup yields CDR1 SGHTA and CDR2 FQGNSA. CDR3 length: 12 residues. Trimming pared 5 bases from V and 6 bases from J, leaving 10 bases between. The CDR3 loop reads CASSPPGAEAFF. CDR3 in DNA: TGTGCCAGCAGCCCCCCGGGGGCTGAAGCTTTCTTT.

There are a few counts of this clone. The rearrangement joins TRBV4-3 to TRBJ2-7; TRBD2 matches 13 bases. Looked up from germline, CDR1 is LGHNA and CDR2 is YSLEER. The V segment lost 1 base and the J segment 7 bases; nucleotides outside the gene matches: 13. CDR3 length: 18 amino acids. CDR3 sequence reads: CASSQGTSGGAIAGEQYF. The CDR3 coding sequence is TGCGCCAGCAGCCAAGGCACTAGCGGGGGGGCGATTGCCGGGGAGCAGTACTTC.

This chain uses TRBV7-3 with TRBJ2-7, with TRBD1 matching 9 bases. After removal of 0 bases from V and 4 bases from J, the junction contained 10 bases not matched to a gene. CDR1 is SGHTA, CDR2 FQGTGA, per germline. The CDR3 covers 17 residues. CDR3 in DNA: TGTGCCAGCAGCTTAACGGGGGGACAGGGCAAGAAGTACGAGCAGTACTTC. This sequence encodes CASSLTGGQGKKYEQYF.

The rearrangement links TRBV5-4 to TRBJ2-3, with TRBD2 matching over 8 bases. The length of the CDR3 is 14 residues. The J segment lost 10 bases and the V segment lost 4 bases, leaving 11 bases of the junction unmatched. Germline V gene data show CDR1 as SGHNT and CDR2 as YYREEE (reference sequence). CDR3 in amino acids: CASSLREGSWAQYF. CDR3 in DNA: TGTGCCAGCAGCCTCCGGGAGGGGTCCTGGGCGCAGTATTTT.

V gene TRBV28 combines with J gene TRBJ2-5; 7 bases align to TRBD2. With V trimmed by 10 bases and J by 1 base, 15 bases remained unmatched. CDR1 and CDR2 (germline): MDHEN, SYDVKM. The CDR3 covers 16 residues. CDR3 loop: CAITKASGKGQETQYF. The DNA of the CDR3 is TGTGCCATCACAAAAGCAAGCGGGAAGGGCCAAGAGACCCAGTACTTC.

The CDR3 region is CASSLGGRVEQFF. The DNA for the CDR3 is TGTGCCAGCAGTTTGGGCGGGAGGGTTGAGCAGTTCTTC. V and J are TRBV6-5 and TRBJ2-1, with 9 bases identical to TRBD2. CDR1 is MNHEY, CDR2 SVGAGI, per germline. Trimming removed 4 bases from V and 9 bases from J; junction bases left unmatched: 4. The CDR3 has 13 amino acids.